Listed below are T cell receptor beta chains from one sample, sequenced in a study of cytomegalovirus exposure and HLA in healthy donors. The method was immunoSEQ multiplex PCR; TCRdb's version includes in-frame clones alone and lacks a portion of them. The sample lists 50,000 or so clones; 65% to 85% were seen once. Material for sequencing was PBMCs. The receptors originated from a boy younger than 18 in good health and CMV-seropositive. CDR3s leave out the opening cysteine and the closing phenylalanine or tryptophan.

ASSRYGGQGGGYT	TRBJ1-2	TRBV5-6
ASSPVSGNTIY	TRBJ1-3	TRBV7-2
ASSWVAGGLVFDEQF	TRBJ2-1	TRBV5-1
ASSFGQDDYT	TRBJ1-2	TRBV5-4
ASSQDLTRINTEAF	TRBJ1-1	TRBV4-1
ASSFKRTGQGTYEQY	TRBJ2-7	TRBV5-4
ASRWRARKMGYT	TRBJ1-2	TRBV19
ASSYLSGGAQDTQY	TRBJ2-3	TRBV7-2
ASSFGTPSSEQY	TRBJ2-7	TRBV27
ASSFSESMNTEAF	TRBJ1-1	TRBV27
ASSPTPYQETQY	TRBJ2-5	TRBV7-7
ASSPTLNTEAF	TRBJ1-1	TRBV7-9
ASSSQGPNTDTQY	TRBJ2-3	TRBV7-2
ASSVQGRTEKLF	TRBJ1-4	TRBV19
ASSSIPRGNQPQH	TRBJ1-5	TRBV6-5
ASRRTGTGDTYEQY	TRBJ2-7	TRBV5-1
ASSLIHGYT	TRBJ1-2	TRBV28
ASRQGRPLYYEQY	-	TRBV6-1
ASSLAGGGGNEQF	TRBJ2-1	TRBV5-5
ASSLASGGVYGYT	TRBJ1-2	TRBV5-1
ASSHGRAISYNSPLH	TRBJ1-6	TRBV4-1
ASSYWTGSGANVLT	TRBJ2-6	TRBV6-5
ASSPRENTEAF	TRBJ1-1	TRBV4-1
ASSFRTGQPYEQY	-	TRBV6-6
ASSYSGQGSGNTIY	TRBJ1-3	TRBV6-5
ASWLGGTQY	TRBJ2-5	TRBV6-5
ASSTDWSSGNTIY	TRBJ1-3	TRBV19
ASSVVPSPDTQY	TRBJ2-3	TRBV9
ASSPTGDVDTQY	TRBJ2-3	TRBV19
ASSIGGRQPQH	TRBJ1-5	TRBV19
ASRRGSDTQY	TRBJ2-3	TRBV6-1
ASSSRTGAQPQH	TRBJ1-5	TRBV27
ASSQLAGDTGELF	TRBJ2-2	TRBV18
ASSLRASGVEETQY	TRBJ2-5	TRBV6-5
ASSRTAEYNYGYT	TRBJ1-2	TRBV6-1
ASSYTEGDDGELF	TRBJ2-2	TRBV6-5
ASRLGPDSQETQY	TRBJ2-5	TRBV12-2
ARIGIRTDTEAF	TRBJ1-1	TRBV10-1
ASSLDRLAGPEQF	TRBJ2-1	TRBV5-1
ASSLGQYNSPLH	TRBJ1-6	TRBV5-4
ASSYSRGLIGYT	TRBJ1-2	TRBV6-5
ASSQLDRGNYGYT	TRBJ1-2	TRBV4-1
ASSPDRGNEKLF	TRBJ1-4	TRBV7-2
ASSVMRGAEAF	TRBJ1-1	TRBV6-1
ASSVGTSSTYEQY	TRBJ2-7	TRBV6-1
ASSLGPRSREKLF	TRBJ1-4	TRBV7-2
ASSYVDGNNSPLH	TRBJ1-6	TRBV5-1
AIDSTGLRSYEQY	TRBJ2-7	TRBV6-7
ASSLRAQGNTEAF	TRBJ1-1	TRBV5-1
ASSERGDSYGYT	TRBJ1-2	TRBV2
ASSASMVGDTQY	TRBJ2-3	TRBV5-1
ASSPTTDYGYT	TRBJ1-2	TRBV5-1
ASSSSRLRYGYT	TRBJ1-2	TRBV27
ASSFGGTGNEKLF	TRBJ1-4	TRBV11-2
ASSPSWDNYQPQH	TRBJ1-5	TRBV6-1
ATSEGSTDTQY	TRBJ2-3	TRBV15
ASSLRTDWVSPLH	TRBJ1-6	TRBV5-5
ASSSHSGGAAGELF	TRBJ2-2	TRBV7-8
ASRPPVQGTAF	TRBJ1-1	TRBV6-5
ASSGRTNEKLF	TRBJ1-4	TRBV7-8